Listed here is a single TCR beta chain. These data originate in a study of blood T cells in healthy people across ages. Then a second PCR, running roughly 7 to 11 cycles, was carried out with a sample-barcoded 5' primer and a J-beta primer mix. TCRdb redid the calling of the 5' RACE reads with MiXCR, one entry per CDR3 protein. The sample lists around 1,000,000 distinct CDR3 sequences, approximately 25% seen once, with approximately 0.75% in the top ten. CDR1 and CDR2 (germline): MNHEY, SVGEGT. The CDR3 extends over 12 amino acids. Deletions cut 5 bases from V and 4 bases from J, with 6 bases between. This sample was also put to use in a study of T cells of mothers and their children.

The chain uses TRBV6-2 or TRBV6-3 and TRBJ2-1; D is uncertain. This TCR was recovered from a girl aged 2-10 years in good health. Sequenced: blood. CDR3 amino acids: CASSAQYNEQFF. DNA for the CDR3: TGTGCCAGCAGTGCTCAGTACAATGAGCAGTTCTTC.